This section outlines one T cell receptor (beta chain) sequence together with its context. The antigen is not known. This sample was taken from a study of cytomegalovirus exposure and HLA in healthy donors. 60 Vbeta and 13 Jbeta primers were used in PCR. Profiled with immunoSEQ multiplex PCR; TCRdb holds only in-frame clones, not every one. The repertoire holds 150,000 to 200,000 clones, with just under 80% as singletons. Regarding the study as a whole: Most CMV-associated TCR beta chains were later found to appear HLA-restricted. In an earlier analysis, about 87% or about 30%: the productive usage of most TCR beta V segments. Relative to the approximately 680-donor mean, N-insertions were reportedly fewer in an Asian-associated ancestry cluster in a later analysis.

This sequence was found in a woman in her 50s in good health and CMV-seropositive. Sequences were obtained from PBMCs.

The CDR3 DNA is TGTGCCATCAACCCCTCCGGGGGAAATGAGCAGTTCTTC. Its translation is CAINPSGGNEQFF. The gene calls are TRBV10-3 and TRBJ2-1; possible D gene TRBD2, 6 bases. The CDR3 sequence is 13 residues long. V was shortened by 7 bases and J by 7 bases, with 14 bases between the two germline ends. CDR1 and CDR2 from the germline V gene are ENHRY and SYGVKD.